Following are 29 T cell receptor beta chains from one sample sequenced in a study of human T cells and chemical hapten exposure (dated by TCRdb to 2020 to 2022). Receptor libraries were prepared by RACE. Sequencing instrument: NextSeq 500. The raw public reads went through TCRdb reprocessing: fastp at Q25, MiXCR clone calling, in-frame beta chains kept. Every entry covers one CDR3 protein and lists the most common genes and DNA from its rows. The sample has 250,000 or so distinct CDR3 sequences on record, approximately 8% of them singletons. 1.2% of the sample is held by the ten biggest clonotypes. This sample's time point label indicates: pre-sensitization, week 0. The treatment or condition label on this specimen signifies: therapeutic diphenylcyclopropenone sensitization with weekly scalp DPC. This specimen was whole blood, taken in connection with sensitization to the hapten diphenylcyclopropenone (DPC). The origin of the receptors is a man aged 18 to 35 with alopecia areata. Some clones in this sample may be carry-over from other donors' samples.

V gene TRBV7-9 combines with J gene TRBJ2-7; D not certain. This CDR3 comprises 10 residues. V was trimmed by 4 bases and J by 6 bases, leaving 4 bases between them. Germline-derived CDR1 and CDR2 are SEHNR and FQNEAQ (reference sequence). CDR3 nucleotide sequence: TGTGCCAGCAGCTCCCGCGAGCAGTACTTC. Residues: CASSSREQYF.

This clonotype turned up a few times. The J gene is TRBJ1-1, the V gene TRBV14; D is ambiguous. V shed 5 bases and J shed 0 bases, with 13 bases lying between them. Germline values: CDR1 SGHDN, CDR2 FVKESK. The CDR3 has 15 amino acids. CDR3 nucleotides: TGTGCCAGCAGCTCCCGAGTAGGGCTGAACACTGAAGCTTTCTTT. Residues: CASSSRVGLNTEAFF.

CDR3 sequence (DNA): TGTGCCAGCAGCCTGAGACAGACCTCAGGGGGTGAGCAGTTCTTC. This encodes CASSLRQTSGGEQFF. This rearrangement joins TRBV12-3 or TRBV12-4 to TRBJ2-1, with TRBD1 identical over 7 bases. The CDR3 covers 15 residues. V lost 6 bases to trimming and J lost 9 bases; unmatched junction nucleotides: 14.

The V gene is TRBV6-6, the J gene TRBJ2-7; 8 nucleotides align to TRBD1. This CDR3 contains 16 residues. Unmatched junction bases numbered 11, after V lost 2 bases and J lost 5 bases. CDR1 and CDR2 (germline): MNHNY, SVGAGI (reference sequence). CDR3 sequence reads: CASSYDQGARANEQYV. The CDR3 DNA sequence: TGTGCCAGCAGTTACGATCAGGGGGCTAGGGCGAACGAGCAGTACGTC.

This clonotype has just a few counts. The rearrangement uses TRBV7-2 and TRBJ1-1, with unresolved D. CDR3 length equals 14 residues. V lost 1 base, J lost 8 bases, and 14 bases lay in between. The V gene's germline CDR1 is SGHTA and CDR2 FQGNSA. CDR3 protein: CASSLGTDVPEAFF. In DNA, the CDR3 is TGTGCCAGCAGCTTAGGGACGGACGTCCCGGAAGCTTTCTTT.

At least ten counts were recorded for this clonotype. V is TRBV6-2 or TRBV6-3 and J is TRBJ2-1, with D possibly being TRBD1 or TRBD2 (5 bases each). Between the trimmed V and J ends, which lost 5 bases and 4 bases, there was a span of 18 bases. CDR3 length: 16 amino acids. Germline V lookup: CDR1 MNHEY, CDR2 SVGEGT. CDR3 protein: CASSPLAGTLYNEQFF. The CDR3 bases are TGTGCCAGCAGTCCCCTGGCAGGGACGCTATACAATGAGCAGTTCTTC.

The rearrangement joins TRBV6-4 to TRBJ2-3; 11 nucleotides line up with TRBD2. The CDR3 has 17 amino acids. Germline V gives CDR1 MRHNA, CDR2 SNTAGT. Losses at the gene ends were 0 bases for V and 5 bases for J; bases not matched to a gene: 7. In nucleotides, the CDR3 is TGTGCCAGCAGTGACTCGGCTAGCGGGGGGTCTCGAGATACGCAGTATTTT. Its translation is CASSDSASGGSRDTQYF.

A few counts support this clonotype. V and J are TRBV12-3 or TRBV12-4 and TRBJ2-2; tentative D call: TRBD1 (5 bases). This CDR3 spans 15 amino acids. V lost 3 bases and J lost 2, with 10 bases in between. The CDR3 protein is CASSFETVNTGELFF. Written as DNA, the CDR3 is TGTGCCAGCAGTTTCGAGACAGTAAACACCGGGGAGCTGTTTTTT.

This clonotype occurred a few times. V is TRBV20-1 and J is TRBJ2-2; 9 nucleotides line up with TRBD1. The CDR3 extends over 14 amino acids. V shed 1 base, J shed 7 bases, and the junction held 4 bases outside the gene matches. The germline gives CDR1 DFQATT, CDR2 SNEGSKA (reference sequence). The CDR3 DNA reads as TGCAGTGCTAGAGCCGGGACAGGGAACGGGGAGCTGTTTTTT. Translated, it gives CSARAGTGNGELFF.

The chain is built from TRBV10-3 and TRBJ2-7, with 10 nucleotides matching TRBD1. Trimming cost V 4 bases and J 6 bases; bases outside gene matches: 0. This CDR3 is 12 amino acids long. Germline CDR1 is ENHRY and CDR2 is SYGVKD. CDR3 protein: CAISGTGGEQYV. The CDR3, as DNA: TGTGCCATCAGTGGGACAGGGGGCGAGCAGTACGTC.

J is TRBJ2-3 and V is TRBV7-2; 8 bases fit TRBD2. Unmatched junction bases numbered 8, after V lost 6 bases and J lost 0 bases. The CDR3 length is 16 residues. Germline CDR1 SGHTA, CDR2 FQGNSA. As DNA, the CDR3 is TGTGCCAGCAGTAGAAGCGGGGGCGGGAGCACAGATACGCAGTATTTT. Translated: CASSRSGGGSTDTQYF.

V is TRBV27 and J is TRBJ1-6; no clear D. The CDR3 totals 16 residues. Deletions cut 3 bases from V and 0 bases from J, with 9 bases between. The germline CDR1 and CDR2 sequences are MNHEY and SMNVEV (reference sequence). The DNA for the CDR3 is TGTGCCAGCAGTTTTCAGACCAGCTCCTATAATTCACCCCTCCACTTT. Translating it yields CASSFQTSSYNSPLHF.

This clonotype has only a few counts. V is TRBV20-1 and J is TRBJ2-3; a possible D gene is TRBD2 (5 bases). V lost 1 base and J lost 6, with 11 bases in between. Germline V gives CDR1 DFQATT, CDR2 SNEGSKA (reference sequence). This CDR3 is 13 amino acids long. CDR3 loop: CSARGRRADTQYF. DNA of the CDR3: TGCAGTGCTAGAGGGAGGAGAGCGGATACGCAGTATTTT.

There are many counts of this clonotype. V gene TRBV7-9 combines with J gene TRBJ1-1; 8 bases are a match to TRBD1. CDR3 size: 16 residues. The J segment lost 1 base and the V segment lost 4 bases, leaving 8 bases of the junction unmatched. Per germline, CDR1 SEHNR and CDR2 FQNEAQ (reference sequence). For the CDR3, the DNA is TGTGCCAGCAGCTCCTCAGGGGGCTTTAAGAACACTGAAGCTTTCTTT. Encoded protein: CASSSSGGFKNTEAFF.

This clonotype was counted ten times or more. The chain combines TRBV6-6 with TRBJ2-5, with 7 bases that match TRBD1. Trimming cost V 2 bases and J 3 bases; bases outside gene matches: 9. This CDR3 has 16 residues. CDR1 and CDR2 from the germline V gene are MNHNY and SVGAGI (reference sequence). CDR3: CASSYPQTGDEETQYF. The CDR3 DNA is TGTGCCAGCAGTTACCCCCAAACAGGGGACGAAGAGACCCAGTACTTC.

The J gene is TRBJ1-1, the V gene TRBV20-1; D is unresolved. V lost 3 bases and J 4 bases, leaving 15 bases between the germline ends. Germline loops: CDR1 DFQATT, CDR2 SNEGSKA (reference sequence). CDR3 size: 14 residues. The CDR3 sequence is CSASKRGYGTEAFF. The CDR3 region has the DNA TGCAGTGCTAGTAAGCGGGGATACGGCACTGAAGCTTTCTTT.

This clonotype was seen ten or more times. The chain couples TRBV4-1 to TRBJ2-2; D call uncertain. There are 13 residues in the CDR3. CDR1 MGHRA and CDR2 YSYEKL come from the germline V gene. V lost 0 bases and J lost 6, with 5 bases in between. The CDR3 sequence is CASSQDRPGELFF. The CDR3, as DNA: TGCGCCAGCAGCCAAGATCGTCCCGGGGAGCTGTTTTTT.

The chain has TRBV7-8 and TRBJ2-1; 7 nucleotides line up with TRBD1. V lost 1 base to trimming and J lost 0 bases; unmatched junction nucleotides: 3. Germline-derived CDR1 and CDR2 are SGHVS and FQNEAQ. The CDR3 extends over 16 amino acids. CDR3 in DNA: TGTGCCAGCAGCTTAGGGACAGGAAGCTCCTACAATGAGCAGTTCTTC. It encodes CASSLGTGSSYNEQFF.

The sample holds a few counts of this clonotype. V gene TRBV25-1 combines with J gene TRBJ2-7; D might be TRBD1 (5 bases). V was shortened by 0 bases and J by 0 bases, with 9 bases between the two germline ends. CDR3 length equals 15 residues. CDR1 MGHDK and CDR2 SYGVNS come from the germline V gene. The CDR3 DNA is TGTGCCAGCAGTGAATACGCAGGGATCTCCTACGAGCAGTACTTC. Amino acid sequence: CASSEYAGISYEQYF.

This clonotype was found a few times. CDR3 sequence (DNA): TGTGCCAGATATAGCGGGGGCCCTTACACCGGGGAGCTGTTTTTT. It is translated as CARYSGGPYTGELFF. This chain uses TRBV7-9 with TRBJ2-2, with TRBD2 matching 9 bases. With 9 bases clipped from V and 3 bases from J, the junction kept 8 bases outside the gene matches. Germline V gene sequence: CDR1 SEHNR, CDR2 FQNEAQ (reference sequence). The CDR3 is 15 amino acids. Complete variable domain (other parts from reference TRBV7-9 and TRBJ2-2): DTGVSQNPRHKITKRGQNVTFRCDPISEHNRLYWYRQTLGQGPEFLTYFQNEAQLEKSRLLSDRFSAERPKGSFSTLEIQRTEQGDSAMYLCARYSGGPYTGELFFGEGSRLTVL.

The chain recombines TRBV25-1 with TRBJ1-5, with 8 bases lining up with TRBD1. This CDR3 spans 19 amino acids. CDR1 and CDR2 from the germline V gene are MGHDK and SYGVNS. V shed 3 bases, J shed 6 bases, and the junction held 19 bases outside the gene matches. CDR3: CASSDWEGTGKTLGQPQHF. CDR3 sequence (DNA): TGTGCCAGCAGTGACTGGGAGGGGACAGGCAAGACACTGGGTCAGCCCCAGCATTTT.

This clonotype was observed a few times. This sequence joins TRBV12-3 or TRBV12-4 and TRBJ2-3, with TRBD2 matching 9 bases. The CDR3 extends over 16 amino acids. J gave up 0 bases and V 6 bases, and 7 bases lay outside the gene matches. The CDR3, as DNA: TGTGCCAGCAGCGGGACTAGCTCCCCTAGCACAGATACGCAGTATTTT. It yields the protein CASSGTSSPSTDTQYF.

There are many counts of this clonotype. This chain links TRBV10-3 with TRBJ2-5; TRBD1 matches at 7 bases. CDR3 length: 13 residues. The J segment lost 3 bases and the V segment lost 7 bases, leaving 5 bases of the junction unmatched. From germline, CDR1 is ENHRY and CDR2 SYGVKD. In DNA, the CDR3 is TGTGCCATCACTGATGGACAGGAAGAGACCCAGTACTTC. It translates to CAITDGQEETQYF.

The chain joins TRBV27 to TRBJ1-2; unclear D gene. The CDR3 consists of 13 residues. Trimming shortened V by 5 bases and J by 2 bases, and 9 bases separated the two germline ends. The germline V gene has CDR1 MNHEY and CDR2 SMNVEV (reference sequence). The CDR3 coding sequence is TGTGCCAGCAGTAGGGCGGACAACTATGGCTACACCTTC. Translated, it gives CASSRADNYGYTF.

This chain connects TRBV2 to TRBJ1-6; 10 nucleotides line up with TRBD1. The germline V gene encodes CDR1 SNHLY and CDR2 FYNNEI. This CDR3 is 16 amino acids long. V trimming: 4 bases; J trimming: 7 bases; junction bases outside the gene matches: 7. CDR3 nucleotide sequence: TGTGCCAGCAGTGGGGGACAGGGGATCGGGAATTCACCCCTCCACTTT. Translated: CASSGGQGIGNSPLHF. The variable domain in full, completed from reference TRBV2 and TRBJ1-6, reads EPEVTQTPSHQVTQMGQEVILRCVPISNHLYFYWYRQILGQKVEFLVSFYNNEISEKSEIFDDQFSVERPDGSNFTLKIRSTKLEDSAMYFCASSGGQGIGNSPLHFGNGTRLTVT.

The chain combines TRBV6-5 with TRBJ2-5; 7 bases match TRBD1. This CDR3 has 15 residues. The junction had 9 bases not matched to a gene; V was cut back by 6 bases and J by 2 bases. Germline-derived CDR1 and CDR2 are MNHEY and SVGAGI. The CDR3 DNA sequence: TGTGCCAGCAGGAGAGACTCGGGACAGCAAGAGACCCAGTACTTC. Residues: CASRRDSGQQETQYF.

This rearrangement joins TRBV7-2 to TRBJ1-2, with D perhaps matching TRBD1 (6 bases). The CDR3 covers 15 residues. CDR1 SGHTA and CDR2 FQGNSA come from the germline V gene. The ends were cut back, 2 bases at V and 0 bases at J, with 10 bases in the middle. The CDR3: CASSLSGGSNYGYTF. The CDR3 DNA is TGTGCCAGCAGCTTATCTGGGGGCTCTAACTATGGCTACACCTTC.

The chain couples TRBV6-2 or TRBV6-3 to TRBJ1-2; D ambiguous. Germline V gives CDR1 MNHEY, CDR2 SVGEGT. V was pared by 6 bases and J by 4 bases, with 12 bases between. There are 13 residues in the CDR3. DNA of the CDR3: TGTGCCAGCAGCCCGCAAAACAGCTATGGCTACACCTTC. Amino acid sequence: CASSPQNSYGYTF.

This clonotype has more than one count but fewer than ten. The chain links TRBV25-1 to TRBJ1-1, with D perhaps matching TRBD1 (6 bases). V lost 5 bases and J lost 4, with 14 bases in between. The CDR3 consists of 14 residues. Looked up from germline, CDR1 is MGHDK and CDR2 is SYGVNS. CDR3 region: CASSLGGRGTEAFF. The CDR3 DNA is TGTGCCAGCAGTCTTGGGGGCCGTGGCACTGAAGCTTTCTTT.